This T cell receptor (beta chain) was found in a study of T cells after yellow fever vaccination. Making TCR cDNA involved 5'RACE template switching, which added UMIs and a universal primer site. TCRdb analysed the 5' RACE reads with MiXCR anew, one entry per CDR3 protein. The sample has 400,000 to 450,000 distinct CDR3 sequences; 18% are singletons. Points from the study as a whole: Primary-vaccination clones mostly resurfaced post-booster (about 96% CD4, under 90% CD8).

The germline V gene encodes CDR1 DFQATT and CDR2 SNEGSKA (reference sequence). CDR3 length equals 13 residues. The trim removed 6 bases at V and 0 bases at J, leaving 4 bases unmatched. The sample holds a few counts of this clonotype. Its antigen is as yet unknown. Sample: PBMCs, taken before the yellow fever booster vaccination. This receptor was taken from a man aged 18 to 29 who received the YFV17D yellow fever vaccine. The V and J genes are TRBV20-1 and TRBJ2-7; 8 positions match TRBD1. CDR3 sequence (DNA): TGCAGTGCGCTTGACAGGGGCTCCTACGAGCAGTACGTC. Encoded protein: CSALDRGSYEQYV.